These T cell receptor beta chains were read from a single sample in a study of technical replicates of blood from several donors. Data came from immunoSEQ multiplex PCR; TCRdb stores just in-frame clones and leaves some out. The sample lists 78,000 or so clones, approximately 91% occurring once. Input material: T cells isolated from PBMCs. Every receptor here comes from a human donor in good health. CDR3s include the opening cysteine and the closing phenylalanine or tryptophan. D genes are given only for firm matches. Clone size is shown for a subset of rows, as once, few, many or a class of expanded clone.

j_call cdr3_length v_call clone_size d_call cdr3_aa cdr3_nt
TRBJ2-1 13 TRBV18 - TRBD2 CASSPPGTNEQFF TGTGCCAGCTCACCACCAGGGACTAACGAGCAGTTCTTC
TRBJ2-7 17 TRBV11-2 - - CASSLIIPRGASYEQYF TGTGCCAGCAGCTTAATTATCCCCCGTGGGGCCTCCTACGAGCAGTACTTC
TRBJ2-2 15 TRBV14 - TRBD1 CASSLQGAATGELFF TGTGCCAGCAGCTTACAGGGGGCGGCGACCGGGGAGCTGTTTTTT
TRBJ1-2 13 TRBV7-9 - - CASSFQVENGYTF TGTGCCAGCAGCTTTCAGGTCGAGAATGGCTACACCTTC
TRBJ2-5 14 TRBV7-3 - TRBD1 CASSSAGTGETQYF TGTGCCAGCAGTTCAGCCGGGACAGGAGAGACCCAGTACTTC
TRBJ2-3 14 TRBV5-4 - - CASSLPGVADTQYF TGTGCCAGCAGCTTACCGGGAGTAGCAGATACGCAGTATTTT
TRBJ2-5 15 TRBV6-1 - - CASSDSPGVQETQYF TGTGCCAGCAGTGATTCTCCAGGGGTGCAAGAGACCCAGTACTTC
TRBJ2-2 14 TRBV7-2 - - CASSRQDYTGELFF TGTGCCAGCAGTCGGCAGGATTACACCGGGGAGCTGTTTTTT
TRBJ1-2 13 TRBV7-8 once - CASSLGQDYGYTF TGTGCCAGCAGCTTAGGACAGGACTATGGCTACACCTTC
TRBJ1-2 17 TRBV11-2 - - CASSRTTMTVANYGYTF TGTGCCAGCAGCCGAACAACTATGACAGTAGCTAACTATGGCTACACCTTC
TRBJ1-5 15 TRBV19 - TRBD1 CASSRDRERGQPQHF TGTGCCAGTAGCCGGGACAGGGAGAGAGGCCAGCCCCAGCATTTT
TRBJ1-4 14 TRBV28 - - CASSLPGRDEKLFF TGTGCCAGCAGTTTACCAGGTAGAGATGAAAAACTGTTTTTT
TRBJ1-1 16 TRBV4-3 - TRBD1 CASSQCRQGWCTEAFF TGCGCCAGCAGCCAATGTAGACAGGGTTGGTGCACTGAAGCTTTCTTT
TRBJ2-7 19 TRBV10-3 - TRBD1 CAISEVFLPGTGPINEQYF TGTGCCATCAGTGAGGTGTTTCTTCCCGGGACAGGGCCTATAAACGAGCAGTACTTC